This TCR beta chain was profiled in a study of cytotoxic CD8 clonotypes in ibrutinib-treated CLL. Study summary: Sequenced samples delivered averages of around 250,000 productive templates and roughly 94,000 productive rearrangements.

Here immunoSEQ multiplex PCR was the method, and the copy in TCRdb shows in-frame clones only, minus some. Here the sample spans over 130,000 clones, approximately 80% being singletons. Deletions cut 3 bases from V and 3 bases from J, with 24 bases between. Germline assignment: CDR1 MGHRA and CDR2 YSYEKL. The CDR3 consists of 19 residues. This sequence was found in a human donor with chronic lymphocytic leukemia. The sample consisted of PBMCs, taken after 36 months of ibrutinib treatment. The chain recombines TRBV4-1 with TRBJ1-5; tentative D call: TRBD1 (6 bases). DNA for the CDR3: TGCGCCAGCAGCCAGTCCCCCCACCTCAGGGGCCTGCCCAATCAGCCCCAGCATTTT. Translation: CASSQSPHLRGLPNQPQHF.